The 16 T cell receptor beta chains given below trace back to one sample, sequenced in a study of blood T cell repertoires in COVID-19. The method was immunoSEQ multiplex PCR; TCRdb's version includes in-frame clones alone and lacks a portion of them. The sample lists about half a million clones, approximately 91% occurring once. The sequencing sample was made of PBMCs or T cells enriched from blood (not recorded which). The origin of the receptors is a woman in her sixties who had recovered from COVID-19.

The CDR3 region is CASSKQGAKSTEAFF. The CDR3 coding sequence is TGTGCCAGTAGTAAACAGGGGGCTAAGAGCACTGAAGCTTTCTTT. J is TRBJ1-1 and V is TRBV19, with TRBD1 matching 9 bases. The CDR3 contains 15 residues. The V segment lost 4 bases and the J segment 4 bases; nucleotides outside the gene matches: 7. Germline V CDR1 and CDR2: LNHDA, SQIVND (reference sequence). The full variable domain, rest sourced from reference TRBV19 and TRBJ1-1, is DGGITQSPKYLFRKEGQNVTLSCEQNLNHDAMYWYRQDPGQGLRLIYYSQIVNDFQKGDIAEGYSVSREKKESFPLTVTSAQKNPTAFYLCASSKQGAKSTEAFFGQGTRLTVV.

The chain couples TRBV6-2 or TRBV6-3 to TRBJ1-1; D remains ambiguous. Germline V gene sequence: CDR1 MNHEY, CDR2 SVGEGT. V gave up 2 bases and J gave up 4 bases, with 17 bases separating them. This CDR3 is 16 amino acids long. CDR3: CASSYARKTLGTEAFF. The DNA for the CDR3 is TGTGCCAGCAGTTACGCAAGAAAGACATTGGGCACTGAAGCTTTCTTT.

This clone came up once. The V gene is TRBV28, the J gene TRBJ1-2; TRBD1 aligns across 8 bases. The V segment lost 8 bases and the J segment 2 bases; nucleotides outside the gene matches: 4. This CDR3 spans 13 amino acids. Germline V gives CDR1 MDHEN, CDR2 SYDVKM. The CDR3 DNA reads TGTGCCAGCGGAACAGGGGGGAACTATGGCTACACCTTC. Translation: CASGTGGNYGYTF.

V and J are TRBV27 and TRBJ2-1; no reliable D call. Germline V gene data show CDR1 as MNHEY and CDR2 as SMNVEV (reference sequence). V lost 0 bases and J 0 bases, leaving 9 bases between the germline ends. This CDR3 is 16 amino acids long. CDR3 nucleotides: TGTGCCAGCAGTTTATCGCCTCCGAGCTCCTACAATGAGCAGTTCTTC. Translating gives CASSLSPPSSYNEQFF.

This rearrangement joins TRBV18 to TRBJ1-1, with D perhaps TRBD1 (5 bases). The V gene lost 6 bases and the J gene lost 6 bases, with 17 bases spanning the gap. This CDR3 has 14 residues. Germline lookup yields CDR1 KGHSH and CDR2 LQKENI. The CDR3: CASSWAGGEAEAFF. DNA for the CDR3: TGTGCCAGCTCTTGGGCGGGGGGGGAAGCTGAAGCTTTCTTT.

This sequence joins TRBV10-3 and TRBJ1-2; D might be TRBD1 (5 bases). The V gene lost 7 bases and the J gene lost 0 bases, with 15 bases spanning the gap. Germline V CDR1 and CDR2: ENHRY, SYGVKD. The CDR3 has 15 amino acids. CDR3: CAITDGGGANYGYTF. Here the CDR3 DNA reads TGTGCCATCACAGACGGGGGGGGAGCTAACTATGGCTACACCTTC.

The chain couples TRBV2 to TRBJ2-1; D is ambiguous. V gave up 4 bases and J gave up 4 bases, with 8 bases separating them. The V gene's germline CDR1 is SNHLY and CDR2 FYNNEI. This CDR3 contains 13 residues. The CDR3 bases are TGTGCCAGCAGTGTGGCCGGGTACAATGAGCAGTTCTTC. Encoded protein: CASSVAGYNEQFF.

In nucleotides, the CDR3 is TGCGCCAGCAGCTTGGATCCCAGGGCCAACACTGAAGCTTTCTTT. Protein sequence: CASSLDPRANTEAFF. The chain couples TRBV5-1 to TRBJ1-1; D is possibly TRBD1 (5 bases). This CDR3 is built from 15 residues. The ends were cut back, 0 bases at V and 2 bases at J, with 11 bases in the middle. CDR1 is SGHRS, CDR2 YFSETQ, per germline.

In its sample, this clone was seen once. Other DNA sequences of this sample code for an identical CDR3. The chain combines TRBV9 with TRBJ1-5; TRBD1 matches at 8 bases. Per the germline V gene, CDR1 is SGDLS and CDR2 is YYNGEE. This CDR3 is 15 amino acids long. The J segment lost 1 base and the V segment lost 0 bases, leaving 0 bases of the junction unmatched. The CDR3 DNA reads as TGTGCCAGCAGCGTAGGACAGGGGAGCAATCAGCCCCAGCATTTT. This codes for CASSVGQGSNQPQHF.

The chain recombines TRBV1 with TRBJ2-3; the table's D call, TRBD2, has no DNA check behind it. TRBV1 is deemed a pseudogene. The CDR3 runs 18 residues. In DNA form, the CDR3 reads TGCACCAGCAGCCAAGATGAGCGTAGCGGGGGGTACACAGATACGCAGTATTTT. This encodes CTSSQDERSGGYTDTQYF.

The V and J genes are TRBV3-1 (or the pseudogene TRBV3-2) and TRBJ2-3; 9 nucleotides align to TRBD2. The ends lost 2 bases at V and 2 bases at J; junction bases unmatched: 8. The CDR3 loop spans 17 amino acids. The V gene's germline CDR1 is LGHDT and CDR2 YNNKEL (reference sequence). The CDR3 spells CASSQSGTSLYTDTQYF. CDR3 nucleotide sequence: TGTGCCAGCAGCCAATCGGGGACTAGCCTATACACAGATACGCAGTATTTT.

V and J are TRBV14 and TRBJ1-3; TRBD1 agrees at 8 bases. V dropped 3 bases and J dropped 0; count of bases not matched to a gene: 4. The CDR3 covers 16 residues. Germline V gene sequence: CDR1 SGHDN, CDR2 FVKESK. The CDR3 spells CASSHLGTGSGNTIYF. DNA of the CDR3: TGTGCCAGCAGCCACCTCGGGACAGGCTCTGGAAACACCATATATTTT. The variable domain in full, with the rest retrieved from reference TRBV14 and TRBJ1-3, is EAGVTQFPSHSVIEKGQTVTLRCDPISGHDNLYWYRRVMGKEIKFLLHFVKESKQDESGMPNNRFLAERTGGTYSTLKVQPAELEDSGVYFCASSHLGTGSGNTIYFGEGSWLTVV.

The chain uses TRBV24-1 and TRBJ2-2; 7 bases agree with TRBD2. The junction had 4 bases not matched to a gene; V was cut back by 1 base and J by 3 bases. This CDR3 spans 16 amino acids. The germline gives CDR1 KGHDR, CDR2 SFDVKD. In DNA, the CDR3 is TGTGCCACCAGTGATTTTGGGGGGGATTACACCGGGGAGCTGTTTTTT. It yields the protein CATSDFGGDYTGELFF.

V and J are TRBV6-5 and TRBJ2-5, with TRBD1 matching 7 bases. V trimming: 5 bases; J trimming: 5 bases; junction bases outside the gene matches: 5. Germline CDR1 MNHEY, CDR2 SVGAGI. CDR3 length: 13 residues. The CDR3 coding sequence is TGTGCCAGCAGTCGACAGGGTTCCGAGACCCAGTACTTC. This translates into CASSRQGSETQYF.

The rearrangement links TRBV27 to TRBJ1-5; no firm D call. The germline CDR1 and CDR2 sequences are MNHEY and SMNVEV (reference sequence). CDR3 length: 15 amino acids. V was trimmed by 3 bases and J by 3 bases, leaving 12 bases between them. CDR3 residues: CASSFDGLINQPQHF. The DNA for the CDR3 is TGTGCCAGCAGTTTCGACGGACTCATCAATCAGCCCCAGCATTTT.

The chain carries TRBV4-1 and TRBJ1-5; possibly TRBD1 for D (5 bases). Deletions cut 1 base from V and 5 bases from J, with 15 bases between. Looked up from germline, CDR1 is MGHRA and CDR2 is YSYEKL. The CDR3 consists of 16 residues. The CDR3 reads CASSQGRAGFDQPQHF. The CDR3 DNA follows: TGCGCCAGCAGCCAAGGACGGGCAGGGTTCGATCAGCCCCAGCATTTT.